This T cell receptor (beta chain) was sequenced during a study of T cell responses to AZD1222 COVID-19 vaccine. Study-level information: Second-dose groups at about 4 or about 12 weeks were pooled. Study-wide findings and caveats: Vaccine-related CD4 TCRs covered spike, predominating at 160-218 and 743-854. The donors showed a predominance of white British ancestry and of females, with possible underestimation of clonal diversity.

Germline V gives CDR1 KGHSH, CDR2 LQKENI. Trimming removed 6 bases at V and 4 bases at J, with 16 bases between. The CDR3 sequence is 15 residues long. Clones were sequenced by immunoSEQ multiplex PCR, and TCRdb holds only the in-frame ones, with some missing. The data contain 150,000 or so clones, roughly 86% of them singletons. With regard to this clone: The antigen is undetermined.

The TCR was taken from an adult in good health. The starting material was peripheral blood, obtained on day 0 of AZD1222 vaccination. V is TRBV18 and J is TRBJ2-1, with TRBD2 as a possible D gene (6 bases). CDR3 in DNA: TGTGCCAGCTCGGGAGGTAGGACGATATACAATGAGCAGTTCTTC. Protein: CASSGGRTIYNEQFF.